Each of the 27 T cell receptor beta chains below was sequenced from the same sample in a study of T-cell reconstitution after alpha-beta-depleted transplantation in children. TCRbeta library construction was performed incorporating unique molecular identifiers. TCRdb independently ran MiXCR on the PCR reads; one entry per CDR3 protein. The table records about 460,000 distinct CDR3 sequences, around 12% of them present only once. Sequenced here: PBMCs from the stem cell graft donor, sampled from the stem cell graft. These receptors were taken from a human donor who donated a stem cell graft to a child with combined immunodeficiency.

This clonotype was counted many times. CDR3 sequence: CSARVRGRGYEQYF. CDR3 coding DNA: TGCAGTGCTAGGGTCAGGGGGAGAGGCTACGAGCAGTACTTC. J is TRBJ2-7 and V is TRBV20-1; 7 bases are shared with TRBD1. The CDR3 is made up of 14 amino acids. Germline V gives CDR1 DFQATT, CDR2 SNEGSKA (reference sequence). V dropped 3 bases and J dropped 3; count of bases not matched to a gene: 8.

This sequence joins TRBV6-2 or TRBV6-3 and TRBJ2-5; a possible D gene is TRBD1 (5 bases). The CDR3 extends over 11 amino acids. The V and J ends lost 7 bases and 5 bases respectively, with 8 bases between them. Germline values: CDR1 MNHEY, CDR2 SVGEGT. CDR3 nucleotide sequence: TGTGCCAGCACCTCAGGGGAGACCCAGTACTTC. Translated: CASTSGETQYF.

This chain connects TRBV12-3 or TRBV12-4 to TRBJ2-1; D ambiguous. V was cut by 1 base and J by 9 bases, with 13 bases left in between. The CDR3 totals 14 residues. The CDR3, as DNA: TGTGCCAGCAGTTTAGTTCCCCGATATACTGAGCAGTTCTTC. This codes for CASSLVPRYTEQFF.

This clonotype showed up many times. The J gene is TRBJ2-7, the V gene TRBV12-3 or TRBV12-4; TRBD1 matches at 7 bases. The CDR3 extends over 14 amino acids. The trim removed 2 bases at V and 6 bases at J, leaving 7 bases unmatched. CDR3 in DNA: TGTGCCAGCAGTTTAAACAGGGGTTTGGGCGAGCAGTACTTC. Protein sequence: CASSLNRGLGEQYF.

This clonotype was seen many times. The chain links TRBV12-3 or TRBV12-4 to TRBJ2-1; D possibly uses TRBD1 or TRBD2 (6 bases each). This CDR3 is 14 amino acids long. Trimming shortened V by 6 bases and J by 9 bases, and 18 bases separated the two germline ends. The CDR3 region has the DNA TGTGCCAGCAGCCCCCAGGGGACTGGGGGTGAGCAGTTCTTC. Amino acids: CASSPQGTGGEQFF.

The V call is TRBV20-1, the J call TRBJ2-1, with a possible D match to TRBD1 (5 bases). This CDR3 has 17 residues. The ends were cut back, 6 bases at V and 0 bases at J, with 21 bases in the middle. Looked up from germline, CDR1 is DFQATT and CDR2 is SNEGSKA (reference sequence). The CDR3 DNA reads as TGCAGTGCCCCTCCGGCCCAGGGCCAGAGCTCCTACAATGAGCAGTTCTTC. Its protein is CSAPPAQGQSSYNEQFF.

This clonotype was detected ten times or more. This chain uses TRBV7-9 with TRBJ2-7; D may be TRBD1 (6 bases). The CDR3 totals 11 residues. V lost 7 bases, J lost 6 bases, and 10 bases lay in between. The V gene's germline CDR1 is SEHNR and CDR2 FQNEAQ (reference sequence). In DNA, the CDR3 is TGTGCCAGCAACCTAGGGGGCGAGCAGTACTTC. It encodes CASNLGGEQYF.

V and J are TRBV2 and TRBJ1-1; D unresolved. V lost 3 bases and J 11 bases, leaving 10 bases between the germline ends. Germline values: CDR1 SNHLY, CDR2 FYNNEI. The CDR3 consists of 11 residues. CDR3 loop: CASSEGPLAFF. The CDR3 coding sequence is TGTGCCAGCAGTGAGGGCCCTCTGGCTTTCTTT.

To note about this clonotype: Compared with germline, one end of the junction differs, possibly owing to a read error. This rearrangement joins TRBV4-3 to TRBJ2-7; weak D call: TRBD2 (6 bases). There are 14 residues in the CDR3. Germline CDR1 reads LGHNA; CDR2 reads YSLEER. CDR3 DNA sequence: TGCGCCAGCAGTCAAGGACGCGGGGCCTACGAGCAGTACTTC. Encoded protein: CASSQGRGAYEQYF.

The J gene is TRBJ2-5, the V gene TRBV20-1, with no clear D. Germline CDR1 is DFQATT and CDR2 is SNEGSKA (reference sequence). The CDR3 extends over 12 amino acids. The germline V and J ends were trimmed by 5 bases and 5 bases, with 12 bases remaining between them. CDR3: CSARTSQETQYF. CDR3 in DNA: TGCAGTGCTCGAACCAGCCAGGAGACCCAGTACTTC.

The V and J genes are TRBV28 and TRBJ2-4, with D possibly TRBD1 on 5 matching bases. The CDR3 loop spans 16 amino acids. Trimming cost V 5 bases and J 0 bases, with 14 bases left between them. The germline CDR1 and CDR2 sequences are MDHEN and SYDVKM. CDR3 in DNA: TGTGCCAGCAGTCCGCGACAGACTCTAGCCAAAAACATTCAGTACTTC. Its protein is CASSPRQTLAKNIQYF.

The sample holds many counts of this clonotype. The chain links TRBV6-5 to TRBJ2-1, with TRBD2 identical over 9 bases. Unmatched junction bases numbered 2, after V lost 1 base and J lost 7 bases. This CDR3 spans 14 amino acids. Germline assignment: CDR1 MNHEY and CDR2 SVGAGI. The CDR3 protein is CASSYLAGENEQFF. DNA for the CDR3: TGTGCCAGCAGTTACTTAGCGGGGGAGAATGAGCAGTTCTTC.

This clonotype was recorded a few times. This chain joins TRBV12-3 or TRBV12-4 and TRBJ2-7, with D possibly being TRBD1 (5 bases). The CDR3 has 13 amino acids. V gave up 3 bases and J gave up 3 bases, with 9 bases separating them. CDR3 sequence (DNA): TGTGCCAGCAGTTTCGCCAGGGACTACGAGCAGTACTTC. Translation gives CASSFARDYEQYF.

The J gene is TRBJ2-1, the V gene TRBV18, with 16 bases aligning to TRBD2. CDR1 and CDR2 from the germline V gene are KGHSH and LQKENI. V was pared by 6 bases and J by 6 bases, with 5 bases of the junction left unmatched. The CDR3 spans 16 residues. This CDR3 reads CASSTGLAGGRNEQFF. DNA of the CDR3: TGTGCCAGCTCGACGGGACTAGCGGGAGGGCGCAATGAGCAGTTCTTC.

Concerning this clonotype itself: With a much larger clone just one base away, this may be a read error. DNA for the CDR3: TGTGCCAGCAGTTTTGGCGGGGACTCCTACAATGAGGAGTTCTTC. Its translation: CASSFGGDSYNEEFF. The chain recombines TRBV12-3 or TRBV12-4 with TRBJ2-1; D possibly corresponds to TRBD2 (6 bases). The CDR3 has 15 amino acids.

The chain couples TRBV12-3 or TRBV12-4 to TRBJ1-2, with TRBD1 as a possible D gene (5 bases). The CDR3 covers 13 residues. Trimming took off 5 bases at V and 11 bases at J, with 18 bases between the two ends. The CDR3 is CASSPTGQGLYTF. CDR3 in DNA: TGTGCCAGCAGTCCCACCGGTCAGGGTCTTTACACCTTC.

This clonotype appeared a few times. The chain links TRBV29-1 to TRBJ1-2; 7 nucleotides match TRBD1. Looked up from germline, CDR1 is SQVTM and CDR2 is ANQGSEA. This CDR3 region has 15 residues. The V and J ends lost 7 bases and 4 bases, in that order; junction bases with no gene match: 15. The CDR3 coding sequence is TGCAGCGCTGGGTCGGACCTAGACAGGGCCTATGGCTACACCTTC. Translation gives CSAGSDLDRAYGYTF.

The chain recombines TRBV2 with TRBJ2-2; D might be TRBD2 (5 bases). CDR3 length equals 14 residues. V lost 4 bases and J 6 bases, leaving 12 bases between the germline ends. Looked up from germline, CDR1 is SNHLY and CDR2 is FYNNEI. The CDR3 protein is CASSVNRDSGELFF. The CDR3 DNA reads as TGTGCCAGCAGTGTTAATCGGGATTCCGGGGAGCTGTTTTTT.

The chain combines TRBV18 with TRBJ2-5; D gene uncertain. With 6 bases removed from V and 5 bases from J, the gap between germline ends came to 13 bases. This CDR3 contains 13 residues. CDR1 and CDR2 from the germline V gene are KGHSH and LQKENI. The CDR3 sequence is CASSIRSSETQYF. In DNA, the CDR3 is TGTGCCAGCTCTATTCGGAGCTCCGAGACCCAGTACTTC.

This clonotype has at least ten counts. The chain is built from TRBV20-1 and TRBJ2-1; D is unresolved. The CDR3 contains 13 residues. Trimming removed 1 base at V and 8 bases at J, with 12 bases between. CDR1 DFQATT and CDR2 SNEGSKA come from the germline V gene (reference sequence). CDR3 region: CSARGWSTDEQFF. The CDR3 DNA is TGCAGTGCTAGAGGGTGGAGCACGGATGAGCAGTTCTTC.

This clonotype appeared many times. The genes are TRBV12-3 or TRBV12-4 and TRBJ2-4, with D possibly TRBD1 on 6 matching bases. This CDR3 contains 13 residues. V shed 1 base and J shed 9 bases, with 10 bases lying between them. The CDR3 sequence: CASSLGRGGIQYF. The CDR3 nucleotides are TGTGCCAGCAGTTTAGGCAGGGGCGGCATTCAGTACTTC.

This clonotype has just a few counts. The chain is built from TRBV4-3 and TRBJ2-1; D is uncertain. V lost 0 bases to trimming and J lost 3 bases, with 9 bases between them. Per the germline V gene, CDR1 is LGHNA and CDR2 is YSLEER. This CDR3 has 15 residues. The CDR3 reads CASSQEASNYNEQFF. CDR3 coding DNA: TGCGCCAGCAGCCAAGAGGCTTCTAACTACAATGAGCAGTTCTTC.

The chain couples TRBV29-1 to TRBJ1-2; D may be TRBD1 (5 bases). Germline V gene lookup returns CDR1 SQVTM and CDR2 ANQGSEA. V was pared by 0 bases and J by 2 bases, with 10 bases between. CDR3 size: 14 residues. The CDR3: CSVEDLRGNYGYTF. CDR3 bases: TGCAGCGTTGAAGATCTGCGGGGGAACTATGGCTACACCTTC.

This clonotype was observed many times. This chain joins TRBV5-4 and TRBJ2-2; 7 nucleotides align to TRBD1. Germline CDR1 reads SGHNT; CDR2 reads YYREEE (reference sequence). V was pared by 7 bases and J by 0 bases, with 9 bases of the junction left unmatched. The CDR3 is 16 residues long. CDR3 coding DNA: TGTGCCAGCTCCGTGAACAGGGGCGCGAACACCGGGGAGCTGTTTTTT. Protein product: CASSVNRGANTGELFF.

V and J are TRBV5-1 and TRBJ1-1; tentatively, D is TRBD1 (5 bases). The CDR3 length is 14 residues. Germline-derived CDR1 and CDR2 are SGHRS and YFSETQ. V was clipped by 7 bases and J by 3 bases, with 16 bases between them. Here the CDR3 DNA reads TGCGCCAGCTATCCAGGGTATAGGGACACTGAAGCTTTCTTT. Translating it yields CASYPGYRDTEAFF.

The chain couples TRBV5-6 to TRBJ2-1; D is unresolved. Trimming removed 4 bases from V and 5 bases from J, with 22 bases in between. In germline, CDR1 is SGHDT, CDR2 YYEEEE. The CDR3 has 17 amino acids. The CDR3 DNA follows: TGTGCCAGCAGCCCGAGCCCCTTGTTGTGGGTGAACAATGAGCAGTTCTTC. Translation: CASSPSPLLWVNNEQFF.

The DNA for the CDR3 is TGTGCCAGCAGTTTTGCGGGGGGGCGAGAAGAGCAGTTCTTC. Residues: CASSFAGGREEQFF. This chain links TRBV12-3 or TRBV12-4 with TRBJ2-1; 9 bases align to TRBD2. The CDR3 spans 14 residues. The V segment lost 3 bases and the J segment 10 bases; nucleotides outside the gene matches: 7.